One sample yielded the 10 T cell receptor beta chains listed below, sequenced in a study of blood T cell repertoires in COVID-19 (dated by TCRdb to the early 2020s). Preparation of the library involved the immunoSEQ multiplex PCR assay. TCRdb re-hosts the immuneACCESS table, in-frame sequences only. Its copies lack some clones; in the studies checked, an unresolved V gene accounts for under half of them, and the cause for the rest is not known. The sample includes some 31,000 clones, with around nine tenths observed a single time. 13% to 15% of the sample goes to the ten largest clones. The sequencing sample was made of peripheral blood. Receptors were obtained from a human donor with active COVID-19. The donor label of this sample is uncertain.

This CDR3 is CASSLGGEGIQYF. Here the CDR3 DNA reads TGTGCCAGCAGTTTAGGGGGAGAAGGCATTCAGTACTTC. V is TRBV12-3 or TRBV12-4 and J is TRBJ2-4; possible D gene TRBD2, 5 bases. V lost 1 base, J lost 9 bases, and 10 bases lay in between. The CDR3 length is 13 residues.

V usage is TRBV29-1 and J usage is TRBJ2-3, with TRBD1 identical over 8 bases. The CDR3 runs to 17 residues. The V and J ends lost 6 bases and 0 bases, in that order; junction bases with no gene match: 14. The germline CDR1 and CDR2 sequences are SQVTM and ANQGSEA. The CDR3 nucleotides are TGCAGCGTAAGGGGACAGGCGATACACTCTAGCACAGATACGCAGTATTTT. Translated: CSVRGQAIHSSTDTQYF.

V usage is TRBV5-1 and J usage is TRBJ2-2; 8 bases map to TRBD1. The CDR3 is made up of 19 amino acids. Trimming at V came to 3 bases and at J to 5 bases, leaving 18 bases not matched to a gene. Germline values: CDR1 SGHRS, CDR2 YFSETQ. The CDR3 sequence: CASSSLGGSGGERTGELFF. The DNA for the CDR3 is TGCGCCAGCAGCTCCCTCGGTGGGTCAGGGGGCGAAAGAACCGGGGAGCTGTTTTTT.

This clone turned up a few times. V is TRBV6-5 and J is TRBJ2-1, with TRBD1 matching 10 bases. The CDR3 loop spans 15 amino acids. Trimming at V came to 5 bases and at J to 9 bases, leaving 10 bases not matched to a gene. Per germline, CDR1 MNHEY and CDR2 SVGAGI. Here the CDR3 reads CASSMGQGKRSEQFF. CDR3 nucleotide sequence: TGTGCCAGCAGTATGGGACAGGGGAAGAGGAGTGAGCAGTTCTTC.

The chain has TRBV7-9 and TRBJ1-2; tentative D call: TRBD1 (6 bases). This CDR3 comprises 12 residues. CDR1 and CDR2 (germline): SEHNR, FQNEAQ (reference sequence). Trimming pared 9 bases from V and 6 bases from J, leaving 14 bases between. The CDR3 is CASYRVEDGYTF. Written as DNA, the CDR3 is TGTGCCAGTTACAGGGTGGAGGATGGCTACACCTTC.

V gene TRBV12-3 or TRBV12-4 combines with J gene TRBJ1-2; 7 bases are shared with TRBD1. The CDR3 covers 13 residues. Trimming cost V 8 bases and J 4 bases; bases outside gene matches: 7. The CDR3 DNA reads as TGTGCCAGCGGAACGCGGACAGGCTATGGCTACACCTTC. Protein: CASGTRTGYGYTF.

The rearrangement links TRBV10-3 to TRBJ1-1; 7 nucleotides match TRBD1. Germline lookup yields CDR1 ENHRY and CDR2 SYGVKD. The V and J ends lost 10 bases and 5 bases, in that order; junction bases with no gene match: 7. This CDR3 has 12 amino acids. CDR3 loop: CATRQGGTEAFF. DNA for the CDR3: TGTGCCACCAGACAGGGAGGGACTGAAGCTTTCTTT.

CDR3 in DNA: TGTGCCAGCAGCCTCGGACAGGGGTTGGGCTCCTACGAGCAGTACTTC. Its translation: CASSLGQGLGSYEQYF. This chain uses TRBV5-4 with TRBJ2-7, with TRBD1 matching over 9 bases. Per the germline V gene, CDR1 is SGHNT and CDR2 is YYREEE (reference sequence). The V and J ends lost 4 bases and 0 bases, in that order; junction bases with no gene match: 8. CDR3 size: 16 residues.

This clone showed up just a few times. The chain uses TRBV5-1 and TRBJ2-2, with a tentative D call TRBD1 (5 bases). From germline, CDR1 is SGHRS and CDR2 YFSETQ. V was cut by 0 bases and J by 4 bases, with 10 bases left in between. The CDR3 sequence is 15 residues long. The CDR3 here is CASSLDGQGTGELFF. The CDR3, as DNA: TGCGCCAGCAGCTTGGACGGGCAGGGCACCGGGGAGCTGTTTTTT.

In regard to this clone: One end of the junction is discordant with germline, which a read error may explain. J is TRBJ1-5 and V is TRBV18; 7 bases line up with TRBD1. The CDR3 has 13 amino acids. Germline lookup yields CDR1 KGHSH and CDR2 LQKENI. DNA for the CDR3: TGTGCCACCTCACCGGGACAGAATCAGCCCCAGCATTTT. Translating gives CATSPGQNQPQHF.